This T cell receptor (beta chain) came from a study of T cell responses to AZD1222 COVID-19 vaccine. Sequencing was performed with immunoSEQ multiplex PCR; in TCRdb, only in-frame clones are kept and a portion is missing. The repertoire includes around 180,000 clones, roughly nine tenths of them detected once, and around 6.9% sits in the top ten. V was cut by 5 bases and J by 1 base, with 18 bases left in between. Germline V gives CDR1 SGHDT, CDR2 YYEEEE. This CDR3 comprises 17 residues. The source of this sequence is an adult in good health. Material: peripheral blood, obtained on day 0 of AZD1222 vaccination. This chain links TRBV5-6 with TRBJ2-2; D unclear. The CDR3 region is CASSPPKYRRNTGELFF. DNA of the CDR3: TGTGCCAGCAGTCCACCAAAGTACCGGAGGAACACCGGGGAGCTGTTTTTT. Full variable domain (missing parts from reference TRBV5-6 and TRBJ2-2): DAGVTQSPTHLIKTRGQQVTLRCSPKSGHDTVSWYQQALGQGPQFIFQYYEEEERQRGNFPDRFSGHQFPNYSSELNVNALLLGDSALYLCASSPPKYRRNTGELFFGEGSRLTVL.